This T cell receptor beta chain was captured in a study of shared clonotypes between healthy human individuals. As for this clone: Antigen unknown. This may be a read error: a much more frequent sequence differs by one nucleotide.

Overall study findings and caveats: Clonotypes shared by all four sorted-subset donors had higher generation probabilities than non-shared clonotypes.

TCRdb's copy holds only in-frame clones and misses some; the assay was immunoSEQ multiplex PCR. The table has hundreds of thousands of clones, approximately 73% seen once. The CDR3 totals 13 residues. Germline CDR1 reads SEHNR; CDR2 reads FQNEAQ (reference sequence). V lost 3 bases, J lost 1 base, and 6 bases lay in between. Sequenced input: memory CD4+ T cells sorted from blood. Subset reported: CD45RA-negative fraction. This chain uses TRBV7-9 with TRBJ1-1, with D tentatively TRBD1 (5 bases). The origin of this receptor is a young woman in good health. CDR3 coding DNA: TGTGCCAGCAGCTTGGACACGAACACTGAAGCTTTCTTT. Its translation: CASSLDTNTEAFF. Complete variable domain (other parts from reference TRBV7-9 and TRBJ1-1): DTGVSQNPRHKITKRGQNVTFRCDPISEHNRLYWYRQTLGQGPEFLTYFQNEAQLEKSRLLSDRFSAERPKGSFSTLEIQRTEQGDSAMYLCASSLDTNTEAFFGQGTRLTVV.